These T cell receptor beta chains were read from a single sample in a study of T cells after yellow fever vaccination. One entry per CDR3 protein results from TCRdb running MiXCR on the 5' RACE reads. The sample records hundreds of thousands of distinct CDR3 sequences, 8.7% being singletons. This material consisted of PBMCs, taken on the day of the first yellow fever vaccination. These receptors all come from a man between 18 and 29 years old who received the YFV17D yellow fever vaccine. The CDR3 runs from the conserved cysteine through the conserved F or W. D genes are given only for firm matches. Clone size is stated in some rows and not others, as once, few, many or a class when expanded.

few,TRBJ1-4,16,TRBD1,TRBV4-1,TGCGCCAGCAGCCAAGTTATCGGGACAGCGGGCGAAAAACTGTTTTTT,CASSQVIGTAGEKLFF
NA,TRBJ2-2,17,TRBD2,TRBV7-3,TGTGCCAGCAGCTTAACATCACGGGGGGCGAACACCGGGGAGCTGTTTTTT,CASSLTSRGANTGELFF
many,TRBJ2-5,14,NA,TRBV29-1,TGCAGCGTTGAGGTCCAGAGGGCCGAAGAGACCCAGTACTTC,CSVEVQRAEETQYF
NA,TRBJ1-3,13,TRBD1,TRBV15,TGTGCCGCCGAGCAACAGGGGTTCAACACCATATATTTT,CAAEQQGFNTIYF
few,TRBJ2-7,14,NA,TRBV6-5,TGTGCCAGCAGTTACATGGCAGGCATCTACGAGCAGTACTTC,CASSYMAGIYEQYF
NA,TRBJ1-1,11,NA,TRBV19,TGTGCCAGTAGGGCGAACACTGAAGCTTTCTTT,CASRANTEAFF
few,TRBJ2-1,17,NA,TRBV11-2,TGTGCCAGCAGCTTATTAGGGAATTTTAGCTCCTACAATGAGCAGTTCTTC,CASSLLGNFSSYNEQFF
few,TRBJ2-3,16,TRBD1,TRBV5-1,TGCGCCAGCAGCCCGGACCCCGGACAGGGTGCGGATACGCAGTATTTT,CASSPDPGQGADTQYF
NA,TRBJ1-1,12,NA,TRBV20-1,TGCAGTGCTAGAGCAACGAACACTGAAGCTTTCTTT,CSARATNTEAFF
many,TRBJ2-3,15,NA,TRBV5-1,TGCGCCAGCAGCTTGGAGGTGTGGTGGGAAGATACGCAGTATTTT,CASSLEVWWEDTQYF
many,TRBJ1-5,15,TRBD1,TRBV6-5,TGTGCCAGCAGTTTGGACAGGTATAGCAATCAGCCCCAGCATTTT,CASSLDRYSNQPQHF
many,TRBJ2-6,19,TRBD1,TRBV4-3,TGCGCCAGCAGCCAGGATAATCAGGGGGTGGTTGGTGGGGCCAACGTCCTGACTTTC,CASSQDNQGVVGGANVLTF
few,TRBJ2-1,18,NA,TRBV21-1,TGTGCCAGCAGCAAAGCGGTGCTAGCGGGGGGCCCGGGGGATGAGCAGTTCTTC,CASSKAVLAGGPGDEQFF
NA,TRBJ2-3,16,TRBD1,TRBV20-1,TGCAGTGCTCCCGGGACAGGGGGCTTTGGCACAGATACGCAGTATTTT,CSAPGTGGFGTDTQYF
NA,TRBJ1-4,19,NA,TRBV7-8,TGTGCCAGCAGAATGACAGTTGGTCAAAACAGGGAATCTAATGAAAAACTGTTTTTT,CASRMTVGQNRESNEKLFF
many,TRBJ2-1,16,TRBD2,TRBV7-6,TGTGCCAGCAGCTCCGGGGGGGCTAGCTCCTACAATGAGCAGTTCTTC,CASSSGGASSYNEQFF
few,TRBJ1-6,14,NA,TRBV20-1,TGCAGTGCCAGAGGGGACATAGGTTGGTCACCCCTCCACTTT,CSARGDIGWSPLHF
few,TRBJ2-1,14,TRBD2,TRBV10-3,TGTGCCATCAGGGGTAGCGGGCCATACAATGAGCAGTTCTTC,CAIRGSGPYNEQFF
few,TRBJ2-7,19,TRBD2,TRBV3-1,TGTGCCAGCAGCCAAGAACTAGCGGGGGGCACGCCGAACTCCTACGAGCAGTACTTC,CASSQELAGGTPNSYEQYF
NA,TRBJ2-2,17,NA,TRBV10-3,TGTGCCATCGGAGAGATTTACCACAGGGAGAACACCGGGGAGCTGTTTTTT,CAIGEIYHRENTGELFF
few,TRBJ2-5,14,NA,TRBV20-1,TGCAGTGCAACGAGCGCAGCGTACCAAGAGACCCAGTACTTC,CSATSAAYQETQYF
few,TRBJ2-2,13,NA,TRBV11-1,TGTGCCAGCCAGAAGGGGAACACCGGGGAGCTGTTTTTT,CASQKGNTGELFF
few,TRBJ1-2,15,NA,TRBV6-1,TGTGCCAGCAGTACCGCGAACAGGGTTAGGAATGGCTACACCTTC,CASSTANRVRNGYTF
many,TRBJ1-1,16,NA,TRBV12-3/TRBV12-4,TGTGCCAGCAGTTTGTATTTTCTGACAGAGAACACTGAAGCTTTCTTT,CASSLYFLTENTEAFF
NA,TRBJ2-5,14,TRBD2,TRBV20-1,TGCAGTGCTAGAGATTCCCAGCGGGGGCAGACCCAGTACTTC,CSARDSQRGQTQYF
NA,TRBJ1-2,16,TRBD1,TRBV5-1,TGCGCCAGCAGCAGCCCCGACAGGGGTGCCCCCTATGGCTACACCTTC,CASSSPDRGAPYGYTF
NA,TRBJ2-7,13,NA,TRBV6-1,TGTGCCAGCAGATCTTGGAACTCCTACGAGCAGTACTTC,CASRSWNSYEQYF
NA,TRBJ2-3,16,TRBD2,TRBV10-3,TGTGCCATCGCTACCGGGACTAGCGGGCTTTCAGATACGCAGTATTTT,CAIATGTSGLSDTQYF
NA,TRBJ2-3,13,TRBD2,TRBV5-4,TGTGCCAGCAGCTCTTTAGCGGGAGATACGCAGTATTTT,CASSSLAGDTQYF
few,TRBJ1-2,16,NA,TRBV10-2,TGCGCCAGCAGTGACCCTACCCCGGCGGGGAGAAGTGGCTACACCTTC,CASSDPTPAGRSGYTF
few,TRBJ2-2,13,NA,TRBV12-3/TRBV12-4,TGTGCCAGCAGCGCATGGGGTTCCGGGGAGCTGTTTTTT,CASSAWGSGELFF
NA,TRBJ1-2,16,TRBD1,TRBV12-5,TGTGCTAGTGGCCGGACAGGGTCCCTCCTTAACTATGGCTACACCTTC,CASGRTGSLLNYGYTF
few,TRBJ2-6,17,TRBD1,TRBV10-3,TGTGCCATCAGGGACCCGGACAGGGGCTCTGGGGCCAACGTCCTGACTTTC,CAIRDPDRGSGANVLTF
many,TRBJ2-3,13,NA,TRBV11-2,TGTGCCAGCAGCTGGGCCCCCCCCGATACGCAGTATTTT,CASSWAPPDTQYF
many,TRBJ1-5,16,TRBD1,TRBV12-3/TRBV12-4,TGTGCCAGCAGCAGTAGACAGGGTGTGGGCAATCAGCCCCAGCATTTT,CASSSRQGVGNQPQHF
NA,TRBJ1-4,11,NA,TRBV15,TGTGCCACCAGCGAGCAGAAACGACTGTTTTTT,CATSEQKRLFF
NA,TRBJ2-4,16,NA,TRBV20-1,TGCAGTGCTAGAGATGGCCTTCGGACCTGGCCCGCCATTCAGTACTTC,CSARDGLRTWPAIQYF
few,TRBJ1-2,14,TRBD1,TRBV27,TGTGCCAGCAGTTTGGGACGGACAGGCTATGGCTACACCTTC,CASSLGRTGYGYTF
NA,TRBJ2-3,16,TRBD2,TRBV6-5,TGTGCCAGCAGTTACGTAGCGGGGGGGTACACAGATACGCAGTATTTT,CASSYVAGGYTDTQYF